The 24 T cell receptor beta chains in this list originate from one sample, sequenced in a study of naive and memory T cell subsets. An equimolar mix of two oligonucleotides served as the beta constant-region primer for TRBC1 and TRBC2. TCRdb recomputed calls from the UMI-ligation and nested PCR reads with MiXCR, one row per CDR3 protein. The table records around 90,000 distinct CDR3 sequences, approximately 6.5% of them present only once. The sequenced material came from central memory CD4+ T cells from blood. These receptors all stem from a human donor in good health.

The CDR3 sequence is CASSDPSNTGELFF. DNA for the CDR3: TGTGCCAGCAGTGACCCATCGAACACCGGGGAGCTGTTTTTT. The rearrangement links TRBV6-4 to TRBJ2-2; D gene uncertain. The CDR3 runs to 14 residues. CDR1 is MRHNA and CDR2 is SNTAGT in the germline V gene. V lost 2 bases, J lost 0 bases, and 4 bases lay in between.

V and J are TRBV4-3 and TRBJ2-1; 8 bases map to TRBD2. V shed 4 bases and J 5 bases; nucleotides not matched to a gene: 13. CDR3 length equals 17 residues. Germline lookup yields CDR1 LGHNA and CDR2 YSLEER. CDR3: CASSPKIERGKNNEQFF. CDR3 DNA sequence: TGCGCCAGCAGCCCTAAAATCGAGCGGGGGAAAAACAATGAGCAGTTCTTC.

The table lists this clonotype with many counts. This CDR3 reads CASSGDTIQYF. The CDR3 bases are TGTGCCAGCAGTGGTGACACCATCCAGTATTTT. The V call is TRBV2, the J call TRBJ2-3; D gene ambiguous. The CDR3 totals 11 residues. Trimming removed 4 bases at V and 12 bases at J, with 11 bases between. Per germline, CDR1 SNHLY and CDR2 FYNNEI.

This clonotype came up many times. The chain joins TRBV20-1 to TRBJ1-1; TRBD1 matches 9 bases. CDR3 length: 13 residues. Germline V lookup: CDR1 DFQATT, CDR2 SNEGSKA (reference sequence). Trimming took 8 bases from V and 3 from J; bases not matched to a gene: 7. CDR3 bases: TGCAGTCCGGGACAGGGCCCCTACACTGAAGCTTTCTTT. This sequence encodes CSPGQGPYTEAFF.

This clonotype was seen repeatedly, ten times or more. The gene calls are TRBV11-2 and TRBJ1-1; 8 bases line up with TRBD1. V lost 1 base and J lost 3; bases outside the gene matches: 7. CDR1 and CDR2 (germline): SGHAT, FQNNGV. The CDR3 has 16 amino acids. The CDR3 reads CASSLAAGQVYTEAFF. CDR3 DNA sequence: TGTGCCAGCAGCTTAGCGGCGGGACAGGTATACACTGAAGCTTTCTTT.

The chain employs TRBV6-6 and TRBJ2-7; D is ambiguous. Germline lookup yields CDR1 MNHNY and CDR2 SVGAGI (reference sequence). V was cut by 7 bases and J by 4 bases, with 17 bases left in between. This CDR3 contains 14 residues. The CDR3 region is CASNRAPTRYEQYF. In DNA, the CDR3 is TGTGCCAGCAACCGGGCCCCAACGAGGTACGAGCAGTACTTC.

J is TRBJ2-3 and V is TRBV20-1; 7 nucleotides agree with TRBD2. Germline CDR1 reads DFQATT; CDR2 reads SNEGSKA (reference sequence). The CDR3 runs to 13 residues. V dropped 6 bases and J dropped 3; count of bases not matched to a gene: 6. The CDR3 here is CSARDYGTDTQYF. DNA of the CDR3: TGCAGTGCCCGGGACTACGGGACAGATACGCAGTATTTT.

The CDR3 DNA is TGTGCCAGCAGTTCCTTACAAGAAAAACTGTTTTTT. Protein sequence: CASSSLQEKLFF. This chain uses TRBV12-3 or TRBV12-4 with TRBJ1-4; D is unresolved. The CDR3 runs 12 residues. V gave up 4 bases and J gave up 8 bases, with 8 bases separating them.

There are many counts of this clonotype. The V gene is TRBV7-2, the J gene TRBJ1-5; no reliable D call. The CDR3 runs to 15 residues. Germline CDR1 reads SGHTA; CDR2 reads FQGNSA. Trimming left V 1 base short and J 0 bases short, with 7 bases between. The CDR3 DNA is TGTGCCAGCAGCTTAGTTGAGGCTAGCAATCAGCCCCAGCATTTT. Translated: CASSLVEASNQPQHF. Full variable domain (remainder filled in from reference TRBV7-2 and TRBJ1-5): GAGVSQSPSNKVTEKGKDVELRCDPISGHTALYWYRQSLGQGLEFLIYFQGNSAPDKSGLPSDRFSAERTGGSVSTLTIQRTQQEDSAVYLCASSLVEASNQPQHFGDGTRLSIL.

This clonotype was detected ten times or more. The chain combines TRBV2 with TRBJ1-1, with D tentatively TRBD1 (5 bases). The CDR3 runs to 14 residues. Per germline, CDR1 SNHLY and CDR2 FYNNEI. Trimming shortened V by 6 bases and J by 0 bases, and 11 bases separated the two germline ends. The chain's CDR3 is CASRAQGLNTEAFF. DNA of the CDR3: TGTGCCAGCAGAGCCCAGGGACTGAACACTGAAGCTTTCTTT.

This clonotype was seen only a few times. The CDR3 protein is CASSWRQVSGTDTQYF. In DNA, the CDR3 is TGCGCCAGCAGCTGGCGACAGGTATCCGGCACAGATACGCAGTATTTT. This chain uses TRBV5-1 with TRBJ2-3, with a weak D call TRBD1 (6 bases). V was trimmed by 3 bases and J by 1 base, leaving 15 bases between them. This CDR3 spans 16 amino acids. Germline CDR1 is SGHRS and CDR2 is YFSETQ.

The rearrangement joins TRBV5-1 to TRBJ2-7; weak D call: TRBD1 (6 bases). Per germline, CDR1 SGHRS and CDR2 YFSETQ. Trimming took 3 bases from V and 7 from J, leaving 14 bases between them. The CDR3 covers 13 residues. CDR3 bases: TGCGCCAGCAGCTCCGACAGGCTGCGGGAGCAGTACTTC. Translation gives CASSSDRLREQYF.

This clonotype was picked up many times. V gene TRBV28 combines with J gene TRBJ1-2; weak D call: TRBD1 (6 bases). V was trimmed by 2 bases and J by 4 bases, leaving 11 bases between them. The CDR3 extends over 14 amino acids. Per germline, CDR1 MDHEN and CDR2 SYDVKM. CDR3 coding DNA: TGTGCCAGCAGTTTAGTCGAACAGGGCTATGGCTACACCTTC. This encodes CASSLVEQGYGYTF.

Many counts were recorded for this clonotype. This rearrangement joins TRBV20-1 to TRBJ1-2; 9 bases fit TRBD1. Germline values: CDR1 DFQATT, CDR2 SNEGSKA (reference sequence). Germline trimming cut 2 bases from V and 0 bases from J; bases unmatched to any gene: 7. This CDR3 region has 16 residues. CDR3 sequence: CSARLKGDRANYGYTF. CDR3 nucleotide sequence: TGCAGTGCTAGACTAAAGGGGGACAGGGCTAACTATGGCTACACCTTC.

This rearrangement joins TRBV10-3 to TRBJ2-7; the match to TRBD1 covers 9 bases. Germline V CDR1 and CDR2: ENHRY, SYGVKD. V shed 2 bases and J 4 bases; nucleotides not matched to a gene: 9. The CDR3 totals 16 residues. CDR3 DNA: TGTGCCATCAGTGAGCACGGGACAGGGAATCCATACGAGCAGTACTTC. It codes for CAISEHGTGNPYEQYF.

This clonotype has at least ten counts. This chain connects TRBV7-9 to TRBJ1-2; 7 nucleotides match TRBD1. V lost 1 base and J lost 1; bases outside the gene matches: 18. Germline lookup yields CDR1 SEHNR and CDR2 FQNEAQ (reference sequence). The CDR3 contains 20 residues. For the CDR3, the DNA is TGTGCCAGCAGCTTAGAGATCAGGGGGGCAGGCCGGCTTTATAACTATGGCTACACCTTC. Translating gives CASSLEIRGAGRLYNYGYTF.

The chain has TRBV5-6 and TRBJ2-3, with a weak D call TRBD2 (6 bases). CDR1 is SGHDT, CDR2 YYEEEE, per germline. V was shortened by 4 bases and J by 5 bases, with 20 bases between the two germline ends. The CDR3 is made up of 16 amino acids. The chain's CDR3 is CASSPLADTSGDTQYF. CDR3 DNA sequence: TGTGCCAGCAGCCCATTAGCGGATACATCGGGAGATACGCAGTATTTT.

This clonotype was seen repeatedly, ten times or more. CDR3 residues: CASSVRSGGPSEQFF. CDR3 nucleotide sequence: TGTGCCAGCAGCGTACGTAGCGGAGGGCCTAGTGAGCAGTTCTTC. The chain couples TRBV9 to TRBJ2-1; weak D call: TRBD2 (6 bases). This CDR3 is built from 15 residues. Germline CDR1 is SGDLS and CDR2 is YYNGEE. Trimming left V 1 base short and J 9 bases short, with 17 bases between.

This clonotype has a count of ten or more. The gene calls are TRBV18 and TRBJ1-5, with D possibly being TRBD1 (5 bases). The V gene lost 4 bases and the J gene lost 7 bases, with 14 bases spanning the gap. Germline lookup yields CDR1 KGHSH and CDR2 LQKENI. CDR3 length: 14 amino acids. The DNA for the CDR3 is TGTGCCAGCTCACATGTAGGGCAGGGACAGCCCCAGCATTTT. Translation: CASSHVGQGQPQHF.

Ten or more counts support this clonotype. The chain combines TRBV7-2 with TRBJ2-7; D gene unclear. CDR3 length: 13 amino acids. The germline V gene has CDR1 SGHTA and CDR2 FQGNSA. V dropped 4 bases and J dropped 3 bases, with 10 bases sitting between them. CDR3 protein: CASSSRRNYEQYF. The CDR3 nucleotides are TGTGCCAGCAGCTCTCGACGGAACTACGAGCAGTACTTC.

This clonotype was seen many times. The V and J genes are TRBV2 and TRBJ1-1; D perhaps matches TRBD1 (6 bases). V was trimmed by 2 bases and J by 5 bases, leaving 12 bases between them. The CDR3 is 14 amino acids. The V gene's germline CDR1 is SNHLY and CDR2 FYNNEI. CDR3 residues: CASSESGVETEAFF. CDR3 in DNA: TGTGCCAGCAGTGAATCAGGGGTAGAGACTGAAGCTTTCTTT.

The chain links TRBV21-1 to TRBJ1-2; the D call TRBD1 from the table was never checked on the DNA. TRBV21-1 is a pseudogene locus. The CDR3 loop spans 21 amino acids. The CDR3 loop is CASSNPGQLLQGVGRDYSYTF. The CDR3 coding sequence is TGTGCCAGCAGCAATCCGGGACAGCTATTACAGGGCGTAGGAAGAGACTATAGCTACACCTTC.

This clonotype was seen ten or more times. The rearrangement uses TRBV28 and TRBJ1-5; D possibly corresponds to TRBD1 (5 bases). V dropped 6 bases and J dropped 4 bases, with 13 bases sitting between them. Germline V gene lookup returns CDR1 MDHEN and CDR2 SYDVKM. The CDR3 length is 14 residues. The CDR3 nucleotides read TGTGCCAGCAGCCTCGCCGGGGGGAATCAGCCCCAGCATTTT. Translation gives CASSLAGGNQPQHF.

This clonotype has ten or more counts. The chain links TRBV20-1 to TRBJ2-2; perhaps TRBD1 as D (6 bases). V was shortened by 0 bases and J by 0 bases, with 14 bases between the two germline ends. The CDR3 loop spans 17 amino acids. The germline V gene encodes CDR1 DFQATT and CDR2 SNEGSKA (reference sequence). The chain's CDR3 is CSARDQGKSSNTGELFF. CDR3 coding DNA: TGCAGTGCTAGAGATCAGGGGAAGAGCTCGAACACCGGGGAGCTGTTTTTT.